Listed here are 26 T cell receptor beta chains from one sample, sequenced in a study of T cell responses to AZD1222 COVID-19 vaccine. Assay used: immunoSEQ multiplex PCR; TCRdb lists only in-frame clones, some missing. The table includes tens of thousands of clones, approximately 90% detected once. This specimen was peripheral blood, taken on day 0 of AZD1222 vaccination. The receptors shown here come from an adult in good health.

The chain joins TRBV5-4 to TRBJ1-2; D gene uncertain. The CDR3 has 12 amino acids. V was cut by 7 bases and J by 1 base, with 8 bases left in between. The germline V gene has CDR1 SGHNT and CDR2 YYREEE (reference sequence). The CDR3 DNA reads as TGTGCCAGCGGAGTCATTAACTATGGCTACACCTTC. It specifies CASGVINYGYTF.

V gene TRBV7-2 combines with J gene TRBJ2-3, with D possibly TRBD1 on 6 matching bases. Germline CDR1 and CDR2: SGHTA and FQGNSA. This CDR3 region has 14 residues. Trimming removed 6 bases at V and 0 bases at J, with 10 bases between. Here the CDR3 reads CASRAGASTDTQYF. The DNA for the CDR3 is TGTGCCAGCAGGGCAGGGGCTAGCACAGATACGCAGTATTTT.

The chain combines TRBV7-8 with TRBJ2-6; D not resolved. Per the germline V gene, CDR1 is SGHVS and CDR2 is FQNEAQ. The CDR3 runs to 19 residues. V was trimmed by 11 bases and J by 1 base, leaving 27 bases between them. In nucleotides, the CDR3 is TGTGCCGCGCTCCCCAGTAGGGCCCCTATAAGTTCTGGGGCCAACGTCCTGACTTTC. Protein product: CAALPSRAPISSGANVLTF. Together with reference TRBV7-8 and TRBJ2-6, the CDR3 gives the full variable domain: GAGVSQSPRYKVAKRGQDVALRCDPISGHVSLFWYQQALGQGPEFLTYFQNEAQLDKSGLPSDRFFAERPEGSVSTLKIQRTQQEDSAVYLCAALPSRAPISSGANVLTFGAGSRLTVL.

The chain couples TRBV5-8 to TRBJ2-7; D is unclear. The V gene lost 1 base and the J gene lost 5 bases, with 4 bases spanning the gap. The CDR3 spans 11 residues. Germline V gene data show CDR1 as SGHTS and CDR2 as YDEGEE. The CDR3 region has the DNA TGTGCCAGCAGCTTGATGAACGAGCAGTACTTC. This sequence encodes CASSLMNEQYF.

V is TRBV19 and J is TRBJ1-2; 9 bases agree with TRBD1. J was trimmed by 0 bases and V by 9 bases; bases with no gene match: 2. CDR3 length: 13 residues. Germline V gene data show CDR1 as LNHDA and CDR2 as SQIVND (reference sequence). The DNA for the CDR3 is TGTGCCAGCCGGACAGGGGCTAACTATGGCTACACCTTC. Its translation is CASRTGANYGYTF.

The rearrangement joins TRBV6-2 or TRBV6-3 to TRBJ2-2; 8 nucleotides agree with TRBD1. CDR1 and CDR2 from the germline V gene are MNHEY and SVGEGT. This CDR3 comprises 16 residues. The V and J ends lost 5 bases and 1 base, in that order; junction bases with no gene match: 6. The CDR3 DNA follows: TGTGCCAGCAGTCCAACCGGGACAGGGAACACCGGGGAGCTGTTTTTT. Its translation: CASSPTGTGNTGELFF.

The V gene is TRBV9, the J gene TRBJ2-7; 10 positions agree with TRBD1. Per germline, CDR1 SGDLS and CDR2 YYNGEE. The CDR3 sequence is 15 residues long. Trimming at V came to 2 bases and at J to 3 bases, leaving 5 bases not matched to a gene. The CDR3 nucleotides read TGTGCCAGCAGCGTTAGACAGGGGGCAGACTACGAGCAGTACTTC. It yields the protein CASSVRQGADYEQYF. The entire variable domain, with the rest obtained from reference TRBV9 and TRBJ2-7, is as follows: DSGVTQTPKHLITATGQRVTLRCSPRSGDLSVYWYQQSLDQGLQFLIQYYNGEERAKGNILERFSAQQFPDLHSELNLSSLELGDSALYFCASSVRQGADYEQYFGPGTRLTVT.

This chain joins TRBV4-1 and TRBJ1-1; D unclear. V lost 1 base, J lost 3 bases, and 12 bases lay in between. Germline CDR1 is MGHRA and CDR2 is YSYEKL. This CDR3 has 15 amino acids. The CDR3 spells CASSQVRKGYTEAFF. The DNA of the CDR3 is TGCGCCAGCAGCCAAGTAAGGAAGGGCTACACTGAAGCTTTCTTT.

The chain has TRBV3-1 (or the pseudogene TRBV3-2) and TRBJ2-7, with D perhaps matching TRBD2 (5 bases). The CDR3 runs 13 residues. Germline CDR1 and CDR2: LGHDT and YNNKEL (reference sequence). Trimming left V 10 bases short and J 0 bases short, with 13 bases between. The CDR3 sequence is CATQESGSYEQYF. The CDR3 nucleotides read TGTGCCACCCAGGAGAGCGGCTCCTACGAGCAGTACTTC.

The chain has TRBV11-2 and TRBJ2-1; TRBD2 is a possible D gene (5 bases). Per germline, CDR1 SGHAT and CDR2 FQNNGV. Trimming stripped 1 base from V and 1 base from J, with 8 bases between. The CDR3 consists of 15 residues. In DNA, the CDR3 is TGTGCCAGCAGCTTAGGGCGGGTTTCCTACAATGAGCAGTTCTTC. Amino acid sequence: CASSLGRVSYNEQFF. Supplemented by reference TRBV11-2 and TRBJ2-1, the full variable domain reads EAGVAQSPRYKIIEKRQSVAFWCNPISGHATLYWYQQILGQGPKLLIQFQNNGVVDDSQLPKDRFSAERLKGVDSTLKIQPAKLEDSAVYLCASSLGRVSYNEQFFGPGTRLTVL.

The chain recombines TRBV7-9 with TRBJ2-7; TRBD2 might be the D (5 bases). Germline values: CDR1 SEHNR, CDR2 FQNEAQ (reference sequence). V dropped 3 bases and J dropped 2 bases, with 11 bases sitting between them. This CDR3 is 14 amino acids long. CDR3 region: CASSLDLAPYEQYF. The CDR3 bases are TGTGCCAGCAGCTTGGACTTGGCCCCCTACGAGCAGTACTTC.

In its sample, this clone was seen once. The CDR3 coding sequence is TGTGCCAGCAGCCAAGAGGCCGGGACAGGGACTGAAAAACTGTTTTTT. This gives the protein CASSQEAGTGTEKLFF. The chain joins TRBV4-2 to TRBJ1-4, with 9 bases matching TRBD1. Germline assignment: CDR1 LGHNA and CDR2 YNFKEQ. With 0 bases clipped from V and 7 bases from J, the junction kept 6 bases outside the gene matches. CDR3 length: 16 residues.

The gene calls are TRBV19 and TRBJ2-1; 9 nucleotides line up with TRBD1. There are 14 residues in the CDR3. Per germline, CDR1 LNHDA and CDR2 SQIVND (reference sequence). The CDR3 reads CAARTGGLYNEQFF. The CDR3 DNA reads as TGTGCTGCGAGAACAGGGGGCCTCTACAATGAGCAGTTCTTC.

The J gene is TRBJ2-7, the V gene TRBV5-1; D may be TRBD2 (7 bases). CDR3 length equals 14 residues. V lost 5 bases, J lost 7 bases, and 19 bases lay in between. Germline assignment: CDR1 SGHRS and CDR2 YFSETQ. The CDR3 region has the DNA TGCGCCAGCAGTCCGAGTGGCAGGGGAGGGGAGCAGTACTTC. This translates into CASSPSGRGGEQYF.

Note on this clone: This may be a read error: a much more frequent sequence differs by one nucleotide. Distinct nucleotide sequences in the sample also encode this CDR3. The chain links TRBV12-3 or TRBV12-4 to TRBJ2-5, with no clear D. CDR3 length: 11 amino acids. Trimming took off 3 bases at V and 2 bases at J, with 1 base between the two ends. Here the CDR3 reads CASSFQETQYF. The CDR3 DNA follows: TGTGCCAGCAGTTTTCAAGAGACCCAGTACTTC.

The CDR3 region is CSVRGQPNQPQHF. CDR3 sequence (DNA): TGCAGCGTGAGGGGACAGCCTAATCAGCCCCAGCATTTT. This chain connects TRBV29-1 to TRBJ1-5, with 7 positions matching TRBD1. Germline CDR1 SQVTM, CDR2 ANQGSEA. The V gene end was trimmed by 6 bases and the J gene end by 4 bases; junction bases not matched to a gene: 6. CDR3 length: 13 residues.

The chain carries TRBV20-1 and TRBJ2-2; D is undetermined. The CDR3 is made up of 11 amino acids. Trimming stripped 3 bases from V and 6 bases from J, with 5 bases between. Germline assignment: CDR1 DFQATT and CDR2 SNEGSKA (reference sequence). CDR3 nucleotides: TGCAGTGCTAGTAGAGCCGGGGAGCTGTTTTTT. Its translation is CSASRAGELFF.

The chain has TRBV6-5 and TRBJ2-6; D is undetermined. In germline, CDR1 is MNHEY, CDR2 SVGAGI. The CDR3 loop spans 15 amino acids. Trimming removed 5 bases from V and 2 bases from J, with 10 bases in between. The CDR3 DNA follows: TGTGCCAGCAGTATGGACCGGCCTGGGGCCAACGTCCTGACTTTC. As protein: CASSMDRPGANVLTF.

J is TRBJ2-5 and V is TRBV7-3; maybe TRBD2 (6 bases). This CDR3 has 14 amino acids. V lost 1 base, J lost 1 base, and 7 bases lay in between. Germline V gene lookup returns CDR1 SGHTA and CDR2 FQGTGA. The chain's CDR3 is CASSLSGAQETQYF. Here the CDR3 DNA reads TGTGCCAGCAGCTTAAGCGGGGCCCAAGAGACCCAGTACTTC.

The J gene is TRBJ2-7, the V gene TRBV5-4, with 8 bases matching TRBD2. Germline CDR1 is SGHNT and CDR2 is YYREEE (reference sequence). The CDR3 is made up of 15 amino acids. Trimming removed 4 bases from V and 7 bases from J; junction bases left unmatched: 13. DNA for the CDR3: TGTGCCAGCAGCCCCGGGGGGGGCCGGGTTGGGGAGCAGTACGTC. Its protein is CASSPGGGRVGEQYV.

This clone has just one count. The rearrangement links TRBV14 to TRBJ2-3; TRBD1 aligns across 8 bases. The CDR3 has 19 amino acids. V was clipped by 0 bases and J by 2 bases; unmatched bases: 13. Looked up from germline, CDR1 is SGHDN and CDR2 is FVKESK. The CDR3 reads CASSQEGFRRGLFTDTQYF. As DNA, the CDR3 is TGTGCCAGCAGCCAAGAAGGGTTTCGCAGGGGGCTTTTCACAGATACGCAGTATTTT.

The chain combines TRBV7-8 with TRBJ2-7; 9 bases match TRBD1. The V gene end was trimmed by 2 bases and the J gene end by 4 bases; junction bases not matched to a gene: 6. The germline V gene has CDR1 SGHVS and CDR2 FQNEAQ. The CDR3 is 15 residues long. The DNA for the CDR3 is TGTGCCAGCAGCTTACCCCCGGGACAGGGTTACGAGCAGTACTTC. It is translated as CASSLPPGQGYEQYF.

This clone was seen once. The chain is built from TRBV5-1 and TRBJ1-3; D unclear. With 1 base removed from V and 2 bases from J, the gap between germline ends came to 10 bases. There are 15 residues in the CDR3. In germline, CDR1 is SGHRS, CDR2 YFSETQ. This CDR3 is CASSLTGLTGNTIYF. CDR3 nucleotides: TGCGCCAGCAGCTTGACCGGACTAACTGGAAACACCATATATTTT.

Only a few counts were recorded for this clone. The CDR3 DNA is TGTGCCAGCAGCGAATCGGGACAGGTGGGTTGGAGCAATCAGCCCCAGCATTTT. Residues: CASSESGQVGWSNQPQHF. The rearrangement uses TRBV5-6 and TRBJ1-5, with 8 bases matching TRBD1. Germline values: CDR1 SGHDT, CDR2 YYEEEE. This CDR3 comprises 18 residues. Trimming at V came to 4 bases and at J to 1 base, leaving 13 bases not matched to a gene. Using reference TRBV5-6 and TRBJ1-5 for the parts outside the CDR3, the full variable domain is DAGVTQSPTHLIKTRGQQVTLRCSPKSGHDTVSWYQQALGQGPQFIFQYYEEEERQRGNFPDRFSGHQFPNYSSELNVNALLLGDSALYLCASSESGQVGWSNQPQHFGDGTRLSIL.

This clone has more than one count but fewer than ten. The chain combines TRBV2 with TRBJ1-5; D unresolved. Germline values: CDR1 SNHLY, CDR2 FYNNEI. Deletions cut 4 bases from V and 1 base from J, with 8 bases between. The CDR3 spans 14 residues. The CDR3 nucleotides are TGTGCCAGCAGTGGACAAATAAGCAATCAGCCCCAGCATTTT. Its translation: CASSGQISNQPQHF.

V gene TRBV5-1 combines with J gene TRBJ1-1, with D possibly TRBD1 on 5 matching bases. V shed 4 bases and J shed 0 bases, with 31 bases lying between them. This CDR3 region has 21 residues. The germline V gene has CDR1 SGHRS and CDR2 YFSETQ. This chain's CDR3 is CASSPILFRRPGSRMNTEAFF. The CDR3 DNA reads as TGCGCCAGCAGCCCCATACTTTTTAGAAGACCAGGGTCGCGGATGAACACTGAAGCTTTCTTT.